A selection of T cell receptor beta chains follows, all from one sample in a study of blood T cell repertoires in COVID-19. TCRdb's copy holds only in-frame clones and misses some; the assay was immunoSEQ multiplex PCR. The sample consists of approximately 200,000 clones, 85% to 90% of them appearing once. Sequencing used PBMCs or T cells enriched from blood (not recorded which). The receptors come from a man between 25 and 39 years old who had recovered from COVID-19. Each CDR3 is given with its conserved first and last residue. D genes are given only for firm matches. Expanded clones are given a class, and other clones once, few, many or no size at all.

d_call clone_size j_call v_call cdr3_length cdr3_aa cdr3_nt
TRBD2 NA TRBJ2-1 TRBV5-4 15 CASSQPGLAGNEQFF TGTGCCAGCAGCCAACCGGGACTAGCGGGAAATGAGCAGTTCTTC
NA NA TRBJ1-2 TRBV7-2 14 CASSSGPANYGYTF TGTGCCAGCAGCTCTGGGCCAGCTAACTATGGCTACACCTTC
NA few TRBJ1-5 TRBV29-1 16 CSVLTGSGLDSQPQHF TGCAGCGTTCTGACGGGTTCGGGTTTGGATAGTCAGCCCCAGCATTTT
TRBD2 NA TRBJ2-1 TRBV3-1/TRBV3-2 18 CASSPEGAGEFQQNEQFF TGTGCCAGCAGCCCCGAGGGAGCGGGGGAATTCCAGCAAAATGAGCAGTTCTTC
NA NA TRBJ2-7 TRBV18 15 CASSPAQGTPYEQYF TGTGCCAGCTCACCAGCTCAGGGAACTCCCTACGAGCAGTACTTC
NA NA TRBJ1-1 TRBV6-4 13 CASGRTVNTEAFF TGTGCCAGCGGGAGGACGGTGAACACTGAAGCTTTCTTT
TRBD1 NA TRBJ2-2 TRBV5-6 15 CASSTTGRNTGELFF TGTGCCAGCAGCACGACAGGGCGCAACACCGGGGAGCTGTTTTTT
TRBD1 NA TRBJ2-2 TRBV6-1 17 CASSEPGQITNTGELFF TGTGCCAGCAGTGAACCGGGACAGATAACGAACACCGGGGAGCTGTTTTTT
TRBD1 NA TRBJ1-6 TRBV5-1 15 CASSYSRDRNSPLHF TGCGCCAGCAGCTATTCCCGGGACAGAAATTCACCCCTCCACTTT
TRBD2 NA TRBJ2-7 TRBV20-1 14 CSASGTSGRYEQYF TGCAGTGCTAGTGGGACTAGCGGGAGGTACGAGCAGTACTTC
TRBD1 NA TRBJ2-3 TRBV30 18 CAWRLIGAWDRVADTQYF TGTGCCTGGAGACTTATCGGGGCTTGGGACAGGGTTGCAGATACGCAGTATTTT
TRBD2 NA TRBJ2-1 TRBV18 15 CASSPRKRELNEQFF TGTGCCAGCTCACCACGGAAGCGGGAGCTAAATGAGCAGTTCTTC
TRBD1 few TRBJ1-2 TRBV12-3/TRBV12-4 13 CASSPDRDYGYTF TGTGCCAGCAGCCCAGACAGGGACTATGGCTACACCTTC
NA NA TRBJ1-5 TRBV30 14 CAWSGRQTNQPQHF TGTGCCTGGAGTGGGAGACAGACCAATCAGCCCCAGCATTTT
NA few TRBJ2-1 TRBV5-1 15 CASSLDSTPGNEQFF TGCGCCAGCAGCCTGGACTCAACTCCCGGCAATGAGCAGTTCTTC
TRBD2 NA TRBJ2-1 TRBV27 18 CASSGTGTRLAGVNEQFF TGTGCCAGCAGTGGGACAGGGACCCGACTAGCGGGAGTCAATGAGCAGTTCTTC
NA NA TRBJ1-4 TRBV5-6 14 CASSFLATNEKLFF TGTGCCAGCAGCTTTCTAGCAACTAATGAAAAACTGTTTTTT
TRBD1 NA TRBJ2-1 TRBV30 15 CAWWGGTGSYNEQFF TGTGCCTGGTGGGGCGGGACAGGATCCTACAATGAGCAGTTCTTC